The clone carrying this T cell receptor beta chain was observed once. This sample was taken from a study of blood T cell repertoires in COVID-19. The CDR3 is made up of 17 amino acids. J lost 1 base, V lost 5 bases, and 11 bases had no gene match. Germline CDR1 SGHTA, CDR2 FQGNSA. The repertoire was sequenced with immunoSEQ multiplex PCR; TCRdb's copy has only in-frame clones and lacks some. The sample contains about 190,000 clones, roughly nine tenths of which appear only once. The source is a man in his 70s with active or convalescent COVID-19. V gene TRBV7-2 combines with J gene TRBJ2-3, with 8 bases matching TRBD2. Sample: peripheral blood. The CDR3 spells CASSHRRGGGGTDTQYF. As DNA, the CDR3 is TGTGCCAGCAGCCATCGCCGGGGGGGAGGGGGCACAGATACGCAGTATTTT.